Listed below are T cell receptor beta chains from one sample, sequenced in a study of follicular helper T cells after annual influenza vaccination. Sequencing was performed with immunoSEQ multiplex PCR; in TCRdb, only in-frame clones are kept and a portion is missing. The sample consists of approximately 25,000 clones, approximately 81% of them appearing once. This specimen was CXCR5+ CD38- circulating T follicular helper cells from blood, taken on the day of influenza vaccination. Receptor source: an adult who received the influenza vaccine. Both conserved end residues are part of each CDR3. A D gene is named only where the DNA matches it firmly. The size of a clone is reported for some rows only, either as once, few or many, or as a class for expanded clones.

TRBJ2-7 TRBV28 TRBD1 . CASSQTDRPYEQYF TGTGCCAGCAGCCAGACGGACAGGCCCTACGAGCAGTACTTC
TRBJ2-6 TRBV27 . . CASKALSGANVLTF TGTGCCAGCAAAGCGCTCTCTGGGGCCAACGTCCTGACTTTC
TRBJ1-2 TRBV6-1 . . CASNFGTNYGYTF TGTGCCAGCAATTTCGGGACTAACTATGGCTACACCTTC
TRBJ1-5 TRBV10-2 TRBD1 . CASRGGQGWDQPQHF TGCGCCAGCAGGGGGGGACAGGGATGGGATCAGCCCCAGCATTTT
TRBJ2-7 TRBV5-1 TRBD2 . CASRYGTSGGIYEQYF TGCGCCAGCCGATACGGGACTAGCGGGGGGATCTACGAGCAGTACTTC
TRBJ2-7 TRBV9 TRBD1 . CASSAGTGASYEQYF TGTGCCAGCAGCGCCGGGACAGGGGCTTCCTACGAGCAGTACTTC
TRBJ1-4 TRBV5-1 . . CASSSRGFNEKLFF TGCGCCAGCAGCTCTAGGGGATTTAATGAAAAACTGTTTTTT
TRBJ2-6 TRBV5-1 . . CASSLVGSSGANVLTF TGCGCCAGCAGCCTAGTTGGGAGCTCTGGGGCCAACGTCCTGACTTTC
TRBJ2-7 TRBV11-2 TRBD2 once CASSRTSGDIGQYF TGTGCCAGCAGCCGGACTAGCGGGGATATTGGGCAGTACTTC
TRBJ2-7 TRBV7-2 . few CASSREVVYEQYF TGTGCCAGCAGCAGAGAGGTAGTCTACGAGCAGTACTTC
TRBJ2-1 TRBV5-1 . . CASSLGTPEQFF TGCGCCAGCAGCCTCGGGACACCAGAGCAGTTCTTC
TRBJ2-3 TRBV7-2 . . CASSLSSRDTQYF TGTGCCAGCAGCTTAAGCTCGCGGGATACGCAGTATTTT
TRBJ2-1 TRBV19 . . CASSHADEQFF TGTGCCAGTAGTCATGCGGATGAGCAGTTCTTC
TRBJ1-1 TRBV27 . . CASSLRGYTEAFF TGTGCCAGCAGTTTAAGGGGTTACACTGAAGCTTTCTTT
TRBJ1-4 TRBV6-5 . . CASSPIGGRNEKLFF TGTGCCAGCAGCCCCATCGGGGGGCGGAATGAAAAACTGTTTTTT
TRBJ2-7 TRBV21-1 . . CASSKLVGGNEQYF TGTGCCAGCAGCAAACTGGTCGGGGGGAACGAGCAGTACTTC
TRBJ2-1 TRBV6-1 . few CASSRNEQFF TGTGCCAGCAGCCGTAATGAGCAGTTCTTC
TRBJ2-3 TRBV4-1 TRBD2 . CASSQDSWRGATDTQYF TGCGCCAGCAGCCAAGATAGCTGGCGGGGGGCCACAGATACGCAGTATTTT
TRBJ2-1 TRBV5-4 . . CASSQSGSRGIKYNEQFF TGTGCCAGCAGCCAATCAGGGTCTCGCGGGATCAAATACAATGAGCAGTTCTTC
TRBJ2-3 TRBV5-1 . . CASTSGRTTDTQYF TGCGCCAGCACCTCCGGACGGACTACAGATACGCAGTATTTT
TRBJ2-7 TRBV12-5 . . CASGLALRTTFYEQYF TGTGCTAGCGGTTTGGCCCTCAGGACAACCTTCTACGAGCAGTACTTC
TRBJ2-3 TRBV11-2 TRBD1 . CASSLRTGYTDTQYF TGTGCCAGCAGCCTTCGGACAGGGTACACAGATACGCAGTATTTT
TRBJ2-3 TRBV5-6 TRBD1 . CASSLVGEGASTDTQYF TGTGCCAGCAGCTTGGTCGGAGAGGGGGCTAGCACAGATACGCAGTATTTT
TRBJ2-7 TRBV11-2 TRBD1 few CASSLRDRVFYEQYF TGTGCCAGCAGCCTCCGGGACAGGGTGTTCTACGAGCAGTACTTC
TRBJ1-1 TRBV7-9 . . CASSPPGGLSNTEAFF TGTGCCAGCAGCCCCCCCGGGGGGCTGTCGAACACTGAAGCTTTCTTT
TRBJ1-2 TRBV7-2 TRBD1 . CASSPKAGGSSGYTF TGTGCCAGCAGCCCTAAGGCAGGGGGTAGTAGTGGCTACACCTTC